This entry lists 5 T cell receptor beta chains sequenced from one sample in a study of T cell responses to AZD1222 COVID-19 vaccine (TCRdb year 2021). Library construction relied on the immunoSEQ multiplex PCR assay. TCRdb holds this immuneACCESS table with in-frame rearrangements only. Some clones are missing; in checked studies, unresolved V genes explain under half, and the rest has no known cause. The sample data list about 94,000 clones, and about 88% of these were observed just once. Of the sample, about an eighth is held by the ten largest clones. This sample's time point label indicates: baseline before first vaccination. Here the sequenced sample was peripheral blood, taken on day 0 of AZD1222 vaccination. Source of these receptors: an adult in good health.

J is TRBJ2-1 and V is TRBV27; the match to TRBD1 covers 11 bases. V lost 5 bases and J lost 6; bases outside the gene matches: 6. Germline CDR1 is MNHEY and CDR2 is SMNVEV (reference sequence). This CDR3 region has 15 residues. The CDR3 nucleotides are TGTGCCAGCAGTCCCCGGACAGGGGGCCCCAATGAGCAGTTCTTC. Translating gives CASSPRTGGPNEQFF.

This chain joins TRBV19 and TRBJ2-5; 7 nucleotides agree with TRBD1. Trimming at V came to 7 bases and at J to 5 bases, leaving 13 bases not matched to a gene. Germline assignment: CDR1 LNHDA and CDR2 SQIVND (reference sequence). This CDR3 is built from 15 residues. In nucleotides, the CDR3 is TGTGCCAGTACCCTTTCGACAGCCAGGGGGGAGACCCAGTACTTC. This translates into CASTLSTARGETQYF.

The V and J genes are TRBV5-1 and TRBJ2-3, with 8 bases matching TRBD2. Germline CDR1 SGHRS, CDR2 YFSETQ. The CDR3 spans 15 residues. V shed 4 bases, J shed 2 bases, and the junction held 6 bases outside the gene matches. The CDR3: CASSPGGGPTDTQYF. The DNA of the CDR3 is TGCGCCAGCAGCCCCGGGGGGGGCCCCACAGATACGCAGTATTTT.

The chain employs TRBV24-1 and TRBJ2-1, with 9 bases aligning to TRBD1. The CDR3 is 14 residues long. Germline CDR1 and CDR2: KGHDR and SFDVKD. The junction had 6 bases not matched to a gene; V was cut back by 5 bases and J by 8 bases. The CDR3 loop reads CATSVTGGLDEQFF. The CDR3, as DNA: TGTGCCACCAGTGTCACAGGGGGCTTGGATGAGCAGTTCTTC.

The CDR3 sequence: CASWDGIYEQYF. DNA of the CDR3: TGTGCCAGTTGGGACGGAATCTACGAGCAGTACTTC. This chain uses TRBV27 with TRBJ2-7; D might be TRBD1 or TRBD2, each matching 5 bases. This CDR3 contains 12 residues. CDR1 is MNHEY, CDR2 SMNVEV, per germline (reference sequence). V dropped 9 bases and J dropped 3 bases, with 12 bases sitting between them.